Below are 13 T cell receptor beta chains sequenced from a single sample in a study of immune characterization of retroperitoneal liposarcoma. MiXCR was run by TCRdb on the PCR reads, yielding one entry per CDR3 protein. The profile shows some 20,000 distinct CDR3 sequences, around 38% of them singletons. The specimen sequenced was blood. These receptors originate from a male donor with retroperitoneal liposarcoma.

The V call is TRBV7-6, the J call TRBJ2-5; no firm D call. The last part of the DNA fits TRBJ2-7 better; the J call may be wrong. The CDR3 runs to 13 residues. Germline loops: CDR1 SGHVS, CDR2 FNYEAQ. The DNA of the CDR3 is TGTGCCACCAGTCGATGGGAAGACTACGAGCAGTACTTC. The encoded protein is CATSRWEDYEQYF.

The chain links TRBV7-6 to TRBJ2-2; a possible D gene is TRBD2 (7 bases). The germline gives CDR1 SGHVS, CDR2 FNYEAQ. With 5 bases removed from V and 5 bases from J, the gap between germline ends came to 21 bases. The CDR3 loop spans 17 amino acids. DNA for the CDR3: TGTGCCAGCAGCACCAGGAGGGGGACTACCAGAACCGGGGAGCTGTTTTTT. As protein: CASSTRRGTTRTGELFF.

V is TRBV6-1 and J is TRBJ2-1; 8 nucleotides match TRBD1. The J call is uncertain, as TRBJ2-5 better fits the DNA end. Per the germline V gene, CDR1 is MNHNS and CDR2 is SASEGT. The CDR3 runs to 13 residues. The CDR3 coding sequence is TGTGACAACGACCGGACAGGGAAAGAGACCCAGTACTTC. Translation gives CDNDRTGKETQYF.

The CDR3 nucleotides are TGTGCCAGCAGCTTACGTGTGCAAGAGAAGTTCTTC. Encoded protein: CASSLRVQEKFF. This sequence joins TRBV7-4 and TRBJ2-1; no firm D call. The length of the CDR3 is 12 residues. Germline V lookup: CDR1 SGHVT, CDR2 SQSDAQ. The V end lost 2 bases, the J end lost 14 bases, and 13 bases lay between the germline ends.

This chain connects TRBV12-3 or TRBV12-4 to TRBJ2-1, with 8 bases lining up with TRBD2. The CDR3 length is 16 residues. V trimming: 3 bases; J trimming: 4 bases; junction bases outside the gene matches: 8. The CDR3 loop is CASSLRGALVYNEQFF. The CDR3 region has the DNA TGTGCCAGCAGTTTGCGGGGGGCGCTAGTATACAATGAGCAGTTCTTC.

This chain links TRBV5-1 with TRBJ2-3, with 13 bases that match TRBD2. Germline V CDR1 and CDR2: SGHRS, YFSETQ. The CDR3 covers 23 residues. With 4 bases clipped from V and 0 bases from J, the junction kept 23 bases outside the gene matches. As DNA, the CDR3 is TGCGCCAGCAGCCCGAAGATGGCTGGACTAGCGGGAGATGGGGCCCTGAGCACAGATACGCAGTATTTT. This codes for CASSPKMAGLAGDGALSTDTQYF.

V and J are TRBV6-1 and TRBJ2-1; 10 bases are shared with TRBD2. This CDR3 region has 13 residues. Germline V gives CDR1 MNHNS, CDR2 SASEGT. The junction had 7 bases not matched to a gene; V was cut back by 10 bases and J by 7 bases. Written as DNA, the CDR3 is TGTGCCACCCTAGCGGGAGAAGGGAATGAGCAGTTCTTC. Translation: CATLAGEGNEQFF.

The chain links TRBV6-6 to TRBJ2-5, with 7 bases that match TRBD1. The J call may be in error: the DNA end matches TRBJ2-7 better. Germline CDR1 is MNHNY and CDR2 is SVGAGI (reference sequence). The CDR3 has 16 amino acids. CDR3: CASSYAATGNPYEQYF. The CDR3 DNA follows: TGTGCCAGCAGTTACGCCGCGACAGGGAACCCCTACGAGCAGTACTTC.

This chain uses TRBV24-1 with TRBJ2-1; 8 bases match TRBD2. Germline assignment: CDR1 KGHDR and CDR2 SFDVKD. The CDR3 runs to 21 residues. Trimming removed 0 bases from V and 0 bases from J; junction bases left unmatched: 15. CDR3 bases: TGTGCCACCAGTGATTTGCGGTCTAGGACCGGGAGGGCCGGCTCCTACAATGAGCAGTTCTTC. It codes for CATSDLRSRTGRAGSYNEQFF.

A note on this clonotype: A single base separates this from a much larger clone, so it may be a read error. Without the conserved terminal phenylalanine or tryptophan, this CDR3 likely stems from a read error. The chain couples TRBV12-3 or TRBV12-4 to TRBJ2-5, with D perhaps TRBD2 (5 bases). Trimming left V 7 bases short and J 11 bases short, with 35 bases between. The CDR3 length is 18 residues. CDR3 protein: CASTFRTRGISSYNEQYS. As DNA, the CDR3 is TGTGCCAGCACCTTCCGGACCCGAGGGATTAGCTCCTACAATGAGCAGTACTCC.

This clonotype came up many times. The CDR3 region has the DNA TGTGCCAGCAGCGCTTTAGGGACAGGGATATACAATGAGCAGTTCTTC. This translates into CASSALGTGIYNEQFF. V gene TRBV6-1 combines with J gene TRBJ2-1; 9 nucleotides align to TRBD1. The germline V gene encodes CDR1 MNHNS and CDR2 SASEGT. The CDR3 is made up of 16 amino acids. Trimming removed 6 bases from V and 4 bases from J; junction bases left unmatched: 10.

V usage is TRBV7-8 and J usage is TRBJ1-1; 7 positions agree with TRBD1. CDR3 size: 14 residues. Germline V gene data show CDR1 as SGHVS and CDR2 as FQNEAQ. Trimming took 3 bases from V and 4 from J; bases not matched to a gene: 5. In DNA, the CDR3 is TGTGCCAGCAGCTTCACCCAGGGGGTCACTGAAGCTTTCTTT. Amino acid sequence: CASSFTQGVTEAFF. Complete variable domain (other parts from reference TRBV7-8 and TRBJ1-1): GAGVSQSPRYKVAKRGQDVALRCDPISGHVSLFWYQQALGQGPEFLTYFQNEAQLDKSGLPSDRFFAERPEGSVSTLKIQRTQQEDSAVYLCASSFTQGVTEAFFGQGTRLTVV.

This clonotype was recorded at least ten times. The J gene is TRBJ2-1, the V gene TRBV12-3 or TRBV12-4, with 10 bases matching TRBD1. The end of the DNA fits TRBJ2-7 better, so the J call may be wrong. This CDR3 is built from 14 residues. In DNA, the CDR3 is TGTGCCAGCAGCTTCAGGACAGGGGGGCCCGAGCAGTACTTC. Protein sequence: CASSFRTGGPEQYF.